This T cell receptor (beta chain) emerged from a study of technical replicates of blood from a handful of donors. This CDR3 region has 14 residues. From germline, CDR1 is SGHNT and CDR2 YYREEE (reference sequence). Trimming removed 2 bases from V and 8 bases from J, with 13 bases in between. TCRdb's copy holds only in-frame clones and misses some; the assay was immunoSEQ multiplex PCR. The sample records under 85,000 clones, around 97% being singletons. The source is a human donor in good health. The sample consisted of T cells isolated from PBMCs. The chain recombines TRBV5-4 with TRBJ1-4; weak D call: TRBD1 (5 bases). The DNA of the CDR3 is TGTGCCAGCAGCTTAAGTTCCGGGGGAGAAAAACTGTTTTTT. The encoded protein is CASSLSSGGEKLFF.